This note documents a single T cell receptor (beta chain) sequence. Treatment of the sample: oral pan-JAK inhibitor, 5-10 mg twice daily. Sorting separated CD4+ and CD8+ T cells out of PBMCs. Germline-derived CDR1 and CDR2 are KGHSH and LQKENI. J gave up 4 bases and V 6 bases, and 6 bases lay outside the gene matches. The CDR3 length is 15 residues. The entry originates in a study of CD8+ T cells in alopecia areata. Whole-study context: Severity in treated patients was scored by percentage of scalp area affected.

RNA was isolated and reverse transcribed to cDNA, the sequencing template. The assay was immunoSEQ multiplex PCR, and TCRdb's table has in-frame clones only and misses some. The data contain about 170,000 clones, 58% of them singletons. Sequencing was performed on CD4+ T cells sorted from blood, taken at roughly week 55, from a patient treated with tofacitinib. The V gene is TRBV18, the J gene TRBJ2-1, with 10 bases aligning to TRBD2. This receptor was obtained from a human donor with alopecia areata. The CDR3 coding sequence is TGTGCCAGCTCGCAGCGGGGGGGCACGTACAATGAGCAGTTCTTC. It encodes CASSQRGGTYNEQFF.